The next 25 T cell receptor beta chains were all read from a single sample in a study of T cell repertoires in cytomegalovirus infection. Their antigen targets remain unknown. TCRdb reprocessed the reads via MiXCR and lists one record per CDR3 protein. The table includes approximately 730,000 distinct CDR3 sequences, 33% detected once. The starting material was cultured PBMCs, obtained from culture after CMV antigen stimulation. The source of these receptors is a human donor in good health (CMV status not recorded). Some clones in this sample may be carry-over from other donors' samples.

The gene calls are TRBV15 and TRBJ1-5; D call uncertain. Between the trimmed V and J ends, which lost 1 base and 5 bases, there was a span of 6 bases. Germline CDR1 reads LNHNV; CDR2 reads YYDKDF (reference sequence). The CDR3 covers 13 residues. As DNA, the CDR3 is TGTGCCACCAGCAGAGGTACCGATCAGCCCCAGCATTTT. This sequence encodes CATSRGTDQPQHF.

This clonotype was observed at least ten times. The genes are TRBV7-2 and TRBJ2-7, with D possibly TRBD2 on 7 matching bases. Trimming pared 3 bases from V and 3 bases from J, leaving 12 bases between. CDR1 is SGHTA and CDR2 is FQGNSA in the germline V gene. CDR3 size: 14 residues. The CDR3 sequence: CASSFSRGGYEQYF. CDR3 DNA: TGTGCCAGCAGCTTCTCAAGGGGGGGCTACGAGCAGTACTTC.

CDR3 nucleotides: TGTGCTAGTGGTTCCGGCGTTGAAGCTTTCTTT. Protein: CASGSGVEAFF. This chain joins TRBV12-5 and TRBJ1-1; D gene uncertain. The CDR3 runs 11 residues. The V end lost 4 bases, the J end lost 7 bases, and 7 bases lay between the germline ends. The germline V gene encodes CDR1 LGHNT and CDR2 FRNRAP.

The chain has TRBV24-1 and TRBJ2-7; 7 bases match TRBD1. V gave up 7 bases and J gave up 6 bases; unmatched junction bases: 14. CDR3 length equals 15 residues. CDR1 is KGHDR and CDR2 is SFDVKD in the germline V gene. CDR3 in amino acids: CATSARGQGDGEQYF. The CDR3 bases are TGTGCCACCAGCGCAAGGGGGCAGGGTGATGGCGAGCAGTACTTC.

V usage is TRBV6-1 and J usage is TRBJ2-7, with TRBD1 matching over 7 bases. The germline V gene has CDR1 MNHNS and CDR2 SASEGT. This CDR3 has 12 amino acids. V was pared by 7 bases and J by 0 bases, with 0 bases of the junction left unmatched. CDR3 region: CASNRGSYEQYF. Written as DNA, the CDR3 is TGTGCCAGCAACAGGGGCTCCTACGAGCAGTACTTC.

The rearrangement uses TRBV30 and TRBJ1-2; D not resolved. The germline V and J ends were trimmed by 2 bases and 0 bases, with 10 bases remaining between them. The V gene's germline CDR1 is GTSNPN and CDR2 SVGIG (reference sequence). The CDR3 is made up of 14 amino acids. The CDR3, as DNA: TGTGCCTGGAGTAGGACGGGAGCTAACTATGGCTACACCTTC. This encodes CAWSRTGANYGYTF.

This sequence joins TRBV7-2 and TRBJ2-1; possible D gene TRBD2, 7 bases. V was pared by 6 bases and J by 0 bases, with 12 bases between. CDR1 and CDR2 from the germline V gene are SGHTA and FQGNSA. The CDR3 has 15 amino acids. The CDR3 coding sequence is TGTGCCAGCAGAGAGGGGGGGAGCTCCTACAATGAGCAGTTCTTC. Translating gives CASREGGSSYNEQFF.

This clonotype was found many times. The chain couples TRBV7-6 to TRBJ2-1; perhaps TRBD1 as D (6 bases). Trimming cost V 4 bases and J 9 bases, with 16 bases left between them. From germline, CDR1 is SGHVS and CDR2 FNYEAQ. The CDR3 has 14 amino acids. The CDR3 DNA sequence: TGTGCCAGCAGCTCGCAACAGGGATGGGGTGAGCAGTTCTTC. Translated: CASSSQQGWGEQFF.

A few counts support this clonotype. This chain joins TRBV6-1 and TRBJ2-5; D possibly corresponds to TRBD2 (6 bases). Germline V CDR1 and CDR2: MNHNS, SASEGT. Between the trimmed V and J ends, which lost 6 bases and 4 bases, there was a span of 12 bases. The CDR3 loop spans 13 amino acids. CDR3 loop: CASRAGGGETQYF. The CDR3 DNA follows: TGTGCCAGCAGGGCCGGGGGAGGAGAGACCCAGTACTTC.

In this sample, this clonotype turned up a few times. V and J are TRBV29-1 and TRBJ2-3; TRBD2 might be the D (6 bases). Trimming shortened V by 4 bases and J by 2 bases, and 13 bases separated the two germline ends. CDR3 size: 14 residues. Per germline, CDR1 SQVTM and CDR2 ANQGSEA. The CDR3: CSVGSIADTDTQYF. The CDR3, as DNA: TGCAGCGTTGGCTCAATAGCGGACACAGATACGCAGTATTTT.

This rearrangement joins TRBV6-1 to TRBJ1-5; weak D call: TRBD1 (6 bases). Germline V gives CDR1 MNHNS, CDR2 SASEGT. Trimming stripped 6 bases from V and 9 bases from J, with 18 bases between. The CDR3 length is 14 residues. This CDR3 reads CASRLNVQGGPQHF. The CDR3 nucleotides read TGTGCCAGCAGGCTTAATGTACAGGGAGGGCCCCAGCATTTT.

This clonotype was observed a few times. V usage is TRBV6-6 and J usage is TRBJ2-2; TRBD1 is a possible D gene (6 bases). Germline values: CDR1 MNHNY, CDR2 SVGAGI (reference sequence). The V and J ends lost 4 bases and 6 bases respectively, with 9 bases between them. CDR3 length equals 13 residues. DNA of the CDR3: TGTGCCAGCAGTTGGCAGGGGCCCGGGGAGCTGTTTTTT. It codes for CASSWQGPGELFF.

About this clonotype itself: One end of the junction does not line up with germline, which may come from a read error. The rearrangement uses TRBV11-2 and TRBJ2-1, with D uncertain. CDR1 and CDR2 from the germline V gene are SGHAT and FQNNGV. The CDR3 runs to 13 residues. The CDR3: CVSSLTPETQQFF. The CDR3, as DNA: TGTGTCAGCAGCCTCACCCCGGAAACTCAGCAGTTCTTC.

This clonotype was observed many times. V usage is TRBV28 and J usage is TRBJ2-7; D may be TRBD2 (7 bases). The CDR3 totals 13 residues. Germline V gene data show CDR1 as MDHEN and CDR2 as SYDVKM. Trimming took 10 bases from V and 0 from J, leaving 13 bases between them. The CDR3 nucleotides read TGTGCCACCTTTAGGGGGGGCTCCTACGAGCAGTACTTC. This gives the protein CATFRGGSYEQYF.

A single count supports this clonotype. The V call is TRBV20-1, the J call TRBJ1-2; D remains unclear. The V end lost 0 bases, the J end lost 4 bases, and 3 bases lay between the germline ends. This CDR3 is 11 amino acids long. CDR1 is DFQATT and CDR2 is SNEGSKA in the germline V gene (reference sequence). CDR3 region: CSARDGYGYTF. DNA for the CDR3: TGCAGTGCTAGAGATGGCTATGGCTACACCTTC.

The CDR3 region has the DNA TGTGCCAGCAGCTTAGATGCAGGCGGCTATGGCTACACCTTC. It yields the protein CASSLDAGGYGYTF. The chain employs TRBV7-8 and TRBJ1-2, with unresolved D. The germline V gene has CDR1 SGHVS and CDR2 FQNEAQ. V shed 1 base and J shed 4 bases, with 10 bases lying between them. The CDR3 totals 14 residues.

The rearrangement links TRBV6-1 to TRBJ2-5; unclear D gene. Trimming cost V 2 bases and J 7 bases, with 8 bases left between them. CDR1 is MNHNS and CDR2 is SASEGT in the germline V gene. This CDR3 comprises 12 residues. In DNA, the CDR3 is TGTGCCAGCAGTGAAAGCGCTGGGACCCAGTACTTC. This gives the protein CASSESAGTQYF.

V is TRBV6-6 and J is TRBJ2-4; a possible D gene is TRBD2 (6 bases). CDR1 and CDR2 (germline): MNHNY, SVGAGI (reference sequence). This CDR3 spans 17 amino acids. V lost 6 bases to trimming and J lost 1 base, with 19 bases between them. The CDR3 loop is CASSRRGDFEAKNIQYF. The CDR3 region has the DNA TGTGCCAGCAGCCGGAGGGGTGATTTCGAGGCCAAAAACATTCAGTACTTC.

In this sample, this clonotype turned up a few times. V usage is TRBV4-1 and J usage is TRBJ1-4, with 7 nucleotides matching TRBD1. Germline V lookup: CDR1 MGHRA, CDR2 YSYEKL. With V trimmed by 4 bases and J by 6 bases, 11 bases remained unmatched. The CDR3 consists of 16 residues. As DNA, the CDR3 is TGCGCCAGCAGCCCGCACCGACAGGGCCGTGATGAAAAACTGTTTTTT. Its protein product is CASSPHRQGRDEKLFF.

The rearrangement joins TRBV10-3 to TRBJ1-3; no firm D call. The CDR3 consists of 15 residues. V gave up 4 bases and J gave up 0 bases, with 10 bases separating them. CDR1 is ENHRY, CDR2 SYGVKD, per germline. CDR3 protein: CAISAYTGSGNTIYF. As DNA, the CDR3 is TGTGCCATCAGTGCCTATACGGGCTCTGGAAACACCATATATTTT.

The chain has TRBV12-3 or TRBV12-4 and TRBJ2-3, with D possibly being TRBD1 (6 bases). The CDR3 length is 15 residues. V lost 7 bases and J lost 0, with 14 bases in between. DNA for the CDR3: TGTGCCAGCACCACAGGGCCAAAAAGCACAGATACGCAGTATTTT. Protein sequence: CASTTGPKSTDTQYF.

This clonotype was observed at least ten times. The rearrangement joins TRBV7-2 to TRBJ2-5; 7 bases are shared with TRBD1. The CDR3 has 15 amino acids. The germline V gene has CDR1 SGHTA and CDR2 FQGNSA. Trimming cost V 3 bases and J 3 bases; bases outside gene matches: 7. CDR3 bases: TGTGCCAGCAGCTTCTCCACCGGGACAGAAGAGACCCAGTACTTC. Translated, it gives CASSFSTGTEETQYF.

This rearrangement joins TRBV7-6 to TRBJ1-4; D is unresolved. Trimming removed 1 base from V and 7 bases from J, with 13 bases in between. The CDR3 spans 15 residues. Germline-derived CDR1 and CDR2 are SGHVS and FNYEAQ. CDR3 sequence (DNA): TGTGCCAGCAGCTTAGAGGCAGGAAGGCGTGAAAAACTGTTTTTT. Translated, it gives CASSLEAGRREKLFF.

V usage is TRBV28 and J usage is TRBJ1-2; D not certain. With 10 bases removed from V and 5 bases from J, the gap between germline ends came to 23 bases. The length of the CDR3 is 15 residues. Germline V gives CDR1 MDHEN, CDR2 SYDVKM. The CDR3: CATPGDGLQEYGYTF. In DNA form, the CDR3 reads TGTGCCACTCCCGGCGACGGGTTGCAAGAATATGGCTACACCTTC.

There are a few counts of this clonotype. The rearrangement links TRBV19 to TRBJ1-5, with D possibly matching TRBD1 (5 bases). Germline CDR1 LNHDA, CDR2 SQIVND (reference sequence). This CDR3 is built from 13 residues. The V end lost 4 bases, the J end lost 3 bases, and 7 bases lay between the germline ends. In DNA, the CDR3 is TGTGCCAGTAGTAGGGGGTACAATCAGCCCCAGCATTTT. This codes for CASSRGYNQPQHF.